These 4 T cell receptor beta chains share one sample of origin, sequenced in a study of Ad26.COV2.S vaccination and SARS-CoV-2 variants. Generated by immunoSEQ multiplex PCR, the TCRdb table keeps only in-frame clones and is missing some. Of about 400,000 clones in the sample, around 91% are singletons; the top ten hold under 2%. Treatment described: some 19 received Ad26.COV2.S at low or high dose, single or two shots; roughly five received placebo; per-sample allocation not given. The samples date from day 63 after the first vaccine or placebo injection. Sequenced here: peripheral blood, sampled in a trial of Ad26.COV2.S vaccine versus placebo. These receptors were collected from a person between 18 and 65 years old who received the Ad26.COV2.S COVID-19 vaccine or a placebo.

The chain carries TRBV4-1 and TRBJ2-5, with 10 bases that match TRBD2. With V trimmed by 0 bases and J by 5 bases, 9 bases remained unmatched. This CDR3 region has 17 residues. Germline CDR1 is MGHRA and CDR2 is YSYEKL. CDR3 sequence reads: CASSQDSSGSTRETQYF. In DNA, the CDR3 is TGCGCCAGCAGCCAAGACTCTAGCGGGAGTACGCGGGAGACCCAGTACTTC.

About this clone itself: Other DNA variants within this sample encode the same CDR3. The CDR3 DNA is TGTGCCAGCAGCGTAGACGGGAGCACAGATACGCAGTATTTT. The encoded protein is CASSVDGSTDTQYF. The rearrangement uses TRBV9 and TRBJ2-3; D not certain. The V end was cut by 0 bases, the J end by 0 bases, with 5 bases between. This CDR3 region has 14 residues. In germline, CDR1 is SGDLS, CDR2 YYNGEE.

The J gene is TRBJ2-1, the V gene TRBV24-1; 7 nucleotides line up with TRBD2. V was clipped by 4 bases and J by 2 bases; unmatched bases: 10. From germline, CDR1 is KGHDR and CDR2 SFDVKD. The CDR3 is 17 residues long. The CDR3 here is CATSDTRLALTYNEQFF. The DNA for the CDR3 is TGTGCCACCAGTGACACCCGACTAGCTCTAACCTACAATGAGCAGTTCTTC.

This rearrangement joins TRBV5-1 to TRBJ1-2; D call uncertain. There are 13 residues in the CDR3. Germline-derived CDR1 and CDR2 are SGHRS and YFSETQ. V was shortened by 0 bases and J by 4 bases, with 7 bases between the two germline ends. For the CDR3, the DNA is TGCGCCAGCAGCTTGGATCCGGCCTATGGCTACACCTTC. Protein: CASSLDPAYGYTF.